Listed here are 19 T cell receptor beta chains from one sample, sequenced in a study of blood T cells in healthy people across ages. For the second PCR, which ran for roughly 6 to 12 cycles, a sample-barcoded 5' primer and a J-beta primer mix were used. Each CDR3 protein gets one entry after TCRdb re-called the 5' RACE reads with MiXCR. The data show over a million distinct CDR3 sequences, 35% to 45% seen once. Specimen: blood. These receptor sequences come from a woman between 18 and 29 years old in good health.

CDR3 sequence reads: CASSLEIPGQSSYNEQYF. The CDR3 DNA is TGCGCCAGCAGCTTGGAAATTCCGGGACAGAGCTCCTACAATGAGCAGTACTTC. V and J are TRBV5-1 and TRBJ2-1, with 7 bases aligning to TRBD1. Matching the DNA end better, TRBJ2-7 makes the J call doubtful. The CDR3 contains 18 residues. CDR1 is SGHRS and CDR2 is YFSETQ in the germline V gene.

The gene calls are TRBV12-3 or TRBV12-4 and TRBJ2-3; 14 bases map to TRBD2. This CDR3 region has 16 residues. V was clipped by 6 bases and J by 4 bases; unmatched bases: 6. CDR3: CASRQTSGGVPDTQYF. The CDR3 bases are TGTGCCAGCAGGCAGACTAGCGGGGGGGTCCCAGATACGCAGTATTTT.

V usage is TRBV6-4 and J usage is TRBJ2-1; 10 bases are a match to TRBD1. CDR3 length: 15 amino acids. Germline lookup yields CDR1 MRHNA and CDR2 SNTAGT. After removal of 5 bases from V and 5 bases from J, the junction contained 6 bases not matched to a gene. This CDR3 is CASSNRDRGNNEQFF. The CDR3 DNA sequence: TGTGCCAGCAGTAACCGGGACAGGGGTAACAATGAGCAGTTCTTC.

This clonotype turned up a few times. The CDR3 spells CASSLAPLGEGYTF. The CDR3 DNA is TGTGCCAGCAGCTTGGCACCGTTGGGGGAGGGCTACACCTTC. The chain joins TRBV7-2 to TRBJ1-2, with a possible D match to TRBD1 (5 bases). The germline CDR1 and CDR2 sequences are SGHTA and FQGNSA. The CDR3 consists of 14 residues. Trimming took 3 bases from V and 8 from J, leaving 16 bases between them.

The rearrangement links TRBV2 to TRBJ1-1; the D gene is possibly TRBD1 (6 bases). The germline V and J ends were trimmed by 10 bases and 8 bases, with 14 bases remaining between them. Germline V gene lookup returns CDR1 SNHLY and CDR2 FYNNEI. This CDR3 is built from 11 residues. The DNA of the CDR3 is TGTGCCACCCAACAGGGTATAGAAGCTTTCTTT. It is translated as CATQQGIEAFF.

The CDR3 DNA reads TGCAGTGCTACGGACTCCGGGACAGTTTCCCAGAATAATTCACCCCTCCACTTT. As protein: CSATDSGTVSQNNSPLHF. The chain combines TRBV20-1 with TRBJ1-6; 7 nucleotides align to TRBD1. The germline V gene has CDR1 DFQATT and CDR2 SNEGSKA (reference sequence). The CDR3 is 18 residues long. V lost 4 bases, J lost 5 bases, and 17 bases stayed unmatched.

At least ten counts were recorded for this clonotype. The chain recombines TRBV12-3 or TRBV12-4 with TRBJ2-7; D uncertain. Trimming took off 1 base at V and 3 bases at J, with 7 bases between the two ends. There are 13 residues in the CDR3. The CDR3 coding sequence is TGTGCCAGCAGTTTAGGGGCAGACTACGAGCAGTACTTC. This sequence encodes CASSLGADYEQYF.

The sample holds a few counts of this clonotype. The rearrangement links TRBV20-1 to TRBJ2-1; 7 positions agree with TRBD2. This CDR3 is built from 16 residues. Germline assignment: CDR1 DFQATT and CDR2 SNEGSKA (reference sequence). J was trimmed by 7 bases and V by 4 bases; bases with no gene match: 16. The CDR3 sequence is CSATSQGAGAGNEQFF. In DNA, the CDR3 is TGCAGTGCTACCTCCCAAGGGGCGGGAGCGGGAAATGAGCAGTTCTTC.

This chain joins TRBV5-1 and TRBJ2-7; weak D call: TRBD1 (6 bases). The length of the CDR3 is 16 residues. V was clipped by 4 bases and J by 0 bases, with 17 bases between them. Germline loops: CDR1 SGHRS, CDR2 YFSETQ. CDR3 sequence: CASSPSPQGFSYEQYF. Here the CDR3 DNA reads TGCGCCAGCAGCCCGAGCCCACAGGGATTCTCCTACGAGCAGTACTTC.

For this clonotype: The junction does not match germline at one end; this may be a read error. The genes are TRBV6-2 or TRBV6-3 and TRBJ2-3, with TRBD2 identical over 13 bases. CDR1 is MNHEY and CDR2 is SVGEGT in the germline V gene. This CDR3 is built from 18 residues. This CDR3 reads CAGSYVSGTSGATDTQYF. The CDR3 DNA reads as TGTGCCGGCAGTTACGTATCTGGGACTAGCGGGGCCACAGATACGCAGTATTTT.

This clonotype was found once. The chain recombines TRBV20-1 with TRBJ2-2; 12 bases are a match to TRBD2. CDR1 is DFQATT, CDR2 SNEGSKA, per germline (reference sequence). Trimming took 0 bases from V and 7 from J; bases not matched to a gene: 15. The CDR3 consists of 19 residues. CDR3 DNA sequence: TGCAGTGCTAGAGATCTCGGGCTAGCGGGGGGGCCGGACATCGGGGAGCTGTTTTTT. Residues: CSARDLGLAGGPDIGELFF.

This clonotype occurred a few times. The V gene is TRBV12-3 or TRBV12-4, the J gene TRBJ2-1; a possible D gene is TRBD2 (5 bases). The length of the CDR3 is 16 residues. V lost 6 bases, J lost 7 bases, and 22 bases lay in between. The DNA of the CDR3 is TGTGCCAGCAGCCTACATCTCCTGAGTGGGAGAAATGAGCAGTTCTTC. Translating it yields CASSLHLLSGRNEQFF.

Here the CDR3 reads CSSPLRAISYNEQFF. The CDR3 DNA reads as TGTAGCTCACCACTCCGGGCTATCTCCTACAATGAGCAGTTCTTC. The chain uses TRBV18 and TRBJ2-1; no firm D call. The germline CDR1 and CDR2 sequences are KGHSH and LQKENI. This CDR3 is 15 amino acids long.

This clonotype was observed a single time. V is TRBV27 and J is TRBJ1-1; D is unresolved. Looked up from germline, CDR1 is MNHEY and CDR2 is SMNVEV (reference sequence). The CDR3 totals 16 residues. V dropped 7 bases and J dropped 2 bases, with 20 bases sitting between them. This CDR3 reads CASIFYSVAGNTEAFF. The CDR3 coding sequence is TGTGCCAGCATTTTTTACTCTGTCGCGGGCAACACTGAAGCTTTCTTT.

This sequence joins TRBV18 and TRBJ2-7; no definite D call. Germline V gene lookup returns CDR1 KGHSH and CDR2 LQKENI. This CDR3 has 14 residues. Trimming took off 0 bases at V and 1 base at J, with 7 bases between the two ends. The CDR3 loop is CASSPPQRSYEQYF. Here the CDR3 DNA reads TGTGCCAGCTCACCACCGCAAAGGTCCTACGAGCAGTACTTC.

The CDR3 DNA reads as TGTGCCATCAGTTACTCCACCGGGGAGCTGTTTTTT. Translating gives CAISYSTGELFF. The V and J genes are TRBV10-3 and TRBJ2-2, with no clear D. V was trimmed by 5 bases and J by 4 bases, leaving 5 bases between them. This CDR3 spans 12 amino acids. Germline V gene data show CDR1 as ENHRY and CDR2 as SYGVKD.

The gene calls are TRBV20-1 and TRBJ1-1; D not certain. The germline gives CDR1 DFQATT, CDR2 SNEGSKA (reference sequence). The length of the CDR3 is 16 residues. Between the trimmed V and J ends, which lost 5 bases and 0 bases, there was a span of 19 bases. The CDR3 nucleotides are TGCAGTGCTCCCAAGGACGGTGGTCTGGTGAACACTGAAGCTTTCTTT. Translated, it gives CSAPKDGGLVNTEAFF.

This rearrangement joins TRBV4-1 to TRBJ2-5, with a possible D match to TRBD1 (6 bases). Looked up from germline, CDR1 is MGHRA and CDR2 is YSYEKL. The CDR3 length is 16 residues. Trimming pared 4 bases from V and 3 bases from J, leaving 18 bases between. Here the CDR3 reads CASSPMLQGGEETQYF. CDR3 nucleotide sequence: TGCGCCAGCAGCCCAATGCTACAGGGTGGGGAAGAGACCCAGTACTTC.

This clonotype was seen a single time. The V call is TRBV18, the J call TRBJ2-1; D gene uncertain. This CDR3 contains 13 residues. Germline V gene data show CDR1 as KGHSH and CDR2 as LQKENI. V lost 3 bases and J lost 13, with 16 bases in between. This CDR3 is CASSPARSETQFF. CDR3 in DNA: TGTGCCAGCTCACCTGCCCGGTCGGAGACCCAGTTCTTC.